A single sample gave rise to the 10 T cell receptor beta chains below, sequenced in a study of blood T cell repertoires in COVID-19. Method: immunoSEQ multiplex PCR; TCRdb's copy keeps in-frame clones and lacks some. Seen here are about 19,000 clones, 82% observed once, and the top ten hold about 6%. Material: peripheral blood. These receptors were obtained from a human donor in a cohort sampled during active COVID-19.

CDR3 bases: TGCGCCAGCAGCTTTCCAGGGGAGCAGGGGCAGTACTTC. Translation gives CASSFPGEQGQYF. The chain carries TRBV5-1 and TRBJ2-7; the D gene is possibly TRBD1 (6 bases). The CDR3 is made up of 13 amino acids. CDR1 is SGHRS, CDR2 YFSETQ, per germline. The ends were cut back, 2 bases at V and 9 bases at J, with 15 bases in the middle.

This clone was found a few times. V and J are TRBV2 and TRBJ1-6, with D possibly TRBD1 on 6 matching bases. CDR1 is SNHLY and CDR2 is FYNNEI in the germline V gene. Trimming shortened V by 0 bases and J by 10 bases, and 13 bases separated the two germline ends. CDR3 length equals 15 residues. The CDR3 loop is CASSEARPTGSPLHF. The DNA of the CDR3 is TGTGCCAGCAGTGAAGCGCGTCCAACAGGGTCACCCCTCCACTTT.

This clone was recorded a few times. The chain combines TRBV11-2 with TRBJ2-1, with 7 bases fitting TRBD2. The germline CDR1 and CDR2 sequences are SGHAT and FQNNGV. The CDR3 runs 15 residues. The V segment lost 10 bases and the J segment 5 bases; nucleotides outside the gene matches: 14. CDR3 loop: CAIPKLAQEDNEQFF. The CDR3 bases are TGTGCCATCCCCAAACTAGCGCAAGAGGACAATGAGCAGTTCTTC. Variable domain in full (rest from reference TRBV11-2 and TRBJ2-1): EAGVAQSPRYKIIEKRQSVAFWCNPISGHATLYWYQQILGQGPKLLIQFQNNGVVDDSQLPKDRFSAERLKGVDSTLKIQPAKLEDSAVYLCAIPKLAQEDNEQFFGPGTRLTVL.

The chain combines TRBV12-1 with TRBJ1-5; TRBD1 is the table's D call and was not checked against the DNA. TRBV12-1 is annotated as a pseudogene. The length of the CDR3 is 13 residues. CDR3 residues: CASSFQGSGPQHF. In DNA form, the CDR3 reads TGTGCCAGCAGCTTTCAGGGGAGTGGGCCCCAGCATTTT.

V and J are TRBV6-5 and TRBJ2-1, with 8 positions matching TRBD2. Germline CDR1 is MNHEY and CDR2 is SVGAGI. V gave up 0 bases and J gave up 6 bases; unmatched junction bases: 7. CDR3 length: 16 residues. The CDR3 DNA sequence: TGTGCCAGCAGTTACTCTTATCGGGAGGGAGCCAATGAGCAGTTCTTC. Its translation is CASSYSYREGANEQFF.

CDR3: CASSQEMTGFEQYF. CDR3 bases: TGTGCCAGCAGCCAGGAGATGACAGGGTTCGAGCAGTACTTC. V and J are TRBV5-4 and TRBJ2-7; TRBD1 aligns across 7 bases. The CDR3 length is 14 residues. From germline, CDR1 is SGHNT and CDR2 YYREEE (reference sequence). V lost 4 bases, J lost 6 bases, and 10 bases stayed unmatched.

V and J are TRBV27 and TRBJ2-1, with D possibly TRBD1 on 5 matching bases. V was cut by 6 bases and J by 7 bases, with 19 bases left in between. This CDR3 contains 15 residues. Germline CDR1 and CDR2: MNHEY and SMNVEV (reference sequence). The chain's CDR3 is CASSHELRVINEQFF. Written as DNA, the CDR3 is TGTGCCAGCAGCCATGAACTCAGGGTAATTAATGAGCAGTTCTTC.

The CDR3 coding sequence is TGTGCCAGCTCTCCGACAGTAGAACAGGCAAACTATGGCTACACCTTC. This gives the protein CASSPTVEQANYGYTF. The gene calls are TRBV25-1 and TRBJ1-2; a possible D gene is TRBD1 (5 bases). Deletions cut 8 bases from V and 2 bases from J, with 21 bases between. Germline V gives CDR1 MGHDK, CDR2 SYGVNS. The CDR3 spans 16 residues.

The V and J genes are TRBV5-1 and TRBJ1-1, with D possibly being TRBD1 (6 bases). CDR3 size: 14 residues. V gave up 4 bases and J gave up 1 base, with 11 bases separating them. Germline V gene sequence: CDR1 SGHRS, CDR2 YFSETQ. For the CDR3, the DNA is TGCGCCAGCAGCCCCTGGACAGAGAACACTGAAGCTTTCTTT. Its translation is CASSPWTENTEAFF.

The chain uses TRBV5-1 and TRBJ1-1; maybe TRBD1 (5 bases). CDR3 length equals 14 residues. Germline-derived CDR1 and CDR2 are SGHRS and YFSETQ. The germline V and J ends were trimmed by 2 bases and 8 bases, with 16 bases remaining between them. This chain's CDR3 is CASSLGGGEGEAFF. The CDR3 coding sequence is TGCGCCAGCAGCTTAGGCGGGGGTGAGGGCGAAGCTTTCTTT.